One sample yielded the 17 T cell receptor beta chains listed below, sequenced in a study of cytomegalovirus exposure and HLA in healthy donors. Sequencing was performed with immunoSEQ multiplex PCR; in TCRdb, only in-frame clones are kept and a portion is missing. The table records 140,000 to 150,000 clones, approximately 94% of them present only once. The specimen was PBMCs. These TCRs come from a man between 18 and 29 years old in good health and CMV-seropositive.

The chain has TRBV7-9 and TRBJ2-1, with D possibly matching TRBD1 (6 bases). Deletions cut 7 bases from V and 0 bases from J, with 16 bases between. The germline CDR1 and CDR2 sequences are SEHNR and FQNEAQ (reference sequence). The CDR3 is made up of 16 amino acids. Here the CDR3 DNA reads TGTGCCAGCATCCAACCAGGGGCTAGCTCCTACAATGAGCAGTTCTTC. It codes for CASIQPGASSYNEQFF.

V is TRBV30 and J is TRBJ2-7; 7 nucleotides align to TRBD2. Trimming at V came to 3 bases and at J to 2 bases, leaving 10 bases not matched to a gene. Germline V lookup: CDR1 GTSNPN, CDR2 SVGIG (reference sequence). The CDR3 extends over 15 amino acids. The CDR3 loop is CAWRRVASGTYEQYF. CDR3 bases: TGTGCCTGGAGGAGGGTGGCTAGCGGTACCTACGAGCAGTACTTC.

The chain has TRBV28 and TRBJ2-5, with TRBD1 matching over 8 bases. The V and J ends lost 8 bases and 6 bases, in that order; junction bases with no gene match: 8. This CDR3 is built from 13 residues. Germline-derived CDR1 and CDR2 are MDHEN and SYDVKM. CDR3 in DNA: TGTGCCAGCCGACGGACAGGGTGGCAGACCCAGTACTTC. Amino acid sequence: CASRRTGWQTQYF.

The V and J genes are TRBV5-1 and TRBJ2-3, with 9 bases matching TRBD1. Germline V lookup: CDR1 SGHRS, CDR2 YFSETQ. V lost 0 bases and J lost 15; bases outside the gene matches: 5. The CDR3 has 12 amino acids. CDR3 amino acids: CASSLGGTGLYF. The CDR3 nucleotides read TGCGCCAGCAGCTTGGGAGGGACAGGGTTATATTTT.

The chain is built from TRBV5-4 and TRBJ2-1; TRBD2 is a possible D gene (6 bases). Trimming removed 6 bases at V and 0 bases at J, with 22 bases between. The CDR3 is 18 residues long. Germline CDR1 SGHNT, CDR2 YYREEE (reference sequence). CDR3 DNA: TGTGCCAGCACCAACCCAAGGGGCGGGGTAAGCTCCTACAATGAGCAGTTCTTC. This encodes CASTNPRGGVSSYNEQFF.

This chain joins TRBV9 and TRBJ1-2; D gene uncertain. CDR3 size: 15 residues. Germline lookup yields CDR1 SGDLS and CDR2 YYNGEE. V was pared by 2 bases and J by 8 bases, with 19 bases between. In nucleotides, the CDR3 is TGTGCCAGCAGCGTTACTACCGGGATCGGCGGGGGCTACACCTTC. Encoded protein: CASSVTTGIGGGYTF.

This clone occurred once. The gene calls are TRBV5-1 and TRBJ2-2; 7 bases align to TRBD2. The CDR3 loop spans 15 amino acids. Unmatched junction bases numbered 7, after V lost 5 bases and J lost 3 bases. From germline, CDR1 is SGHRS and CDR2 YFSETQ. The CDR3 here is CASRPWTSHTGELFF. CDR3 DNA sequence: TGCGCCAGCAGGCCGTGGACTAGTCACACCGGGGAGCTGTTTTTT.

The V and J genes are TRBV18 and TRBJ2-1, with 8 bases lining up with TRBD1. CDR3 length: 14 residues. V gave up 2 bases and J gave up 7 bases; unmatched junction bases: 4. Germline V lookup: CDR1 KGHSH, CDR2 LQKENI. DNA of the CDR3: TGTGCCAGCTCACCAAGGACAGGGTCGAATGAGCAGTTCTTC. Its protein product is CASSPRTGSNEQFF.

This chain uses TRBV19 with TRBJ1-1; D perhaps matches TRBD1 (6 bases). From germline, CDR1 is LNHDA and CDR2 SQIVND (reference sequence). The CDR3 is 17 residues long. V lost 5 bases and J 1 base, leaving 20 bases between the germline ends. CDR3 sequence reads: CASSPWATGYKNTEAFF. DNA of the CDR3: TGTGCCAGTAGTCCTTGGGCAACAGGGTATAAGAACACTGAAGCTTTCTTT.

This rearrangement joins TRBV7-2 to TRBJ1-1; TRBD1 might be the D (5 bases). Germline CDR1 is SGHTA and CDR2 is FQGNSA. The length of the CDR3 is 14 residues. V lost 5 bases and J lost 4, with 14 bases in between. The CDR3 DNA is TGTGCCAGCAGCAGAGACAGATATATCACTGAAGCTTTCTTT. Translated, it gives CASSRDRYITEAFF.

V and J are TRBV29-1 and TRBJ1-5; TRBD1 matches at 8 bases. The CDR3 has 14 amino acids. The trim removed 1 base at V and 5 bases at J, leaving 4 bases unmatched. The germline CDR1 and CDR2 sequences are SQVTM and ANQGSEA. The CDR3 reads CSVEVAGGDQPQHF. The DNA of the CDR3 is TGCAGCGTTGAAGTAGCAGGGGGCGATCAGCCCCAGCATTTT.

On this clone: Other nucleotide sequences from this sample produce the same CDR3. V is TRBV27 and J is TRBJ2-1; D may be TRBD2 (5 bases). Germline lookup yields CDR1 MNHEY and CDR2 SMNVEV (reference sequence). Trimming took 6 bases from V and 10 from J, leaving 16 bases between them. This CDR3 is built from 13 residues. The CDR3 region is CASSPSGRGEQFF. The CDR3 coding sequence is TGTGCCAGCAGCCCATCCGGACGGGGAGAGCAGTTCTTC.

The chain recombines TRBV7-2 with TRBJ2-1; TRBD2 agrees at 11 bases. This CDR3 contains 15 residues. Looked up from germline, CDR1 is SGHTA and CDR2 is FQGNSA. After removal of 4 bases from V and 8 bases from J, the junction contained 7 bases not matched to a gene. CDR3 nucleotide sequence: TGTGCCAGCAGCTCCATAGCGGGGGGGGCGGATGAGCAGTTCTTC. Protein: CASSSIAGGADEQFF.

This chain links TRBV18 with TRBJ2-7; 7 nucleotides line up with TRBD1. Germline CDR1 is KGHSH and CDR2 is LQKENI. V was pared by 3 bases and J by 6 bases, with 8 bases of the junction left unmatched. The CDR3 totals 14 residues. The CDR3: CASSPGQAYPEQYF. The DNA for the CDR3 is TGTGCCAGCTCACCTGGACAGGCTTACCCCGAGCAGTACTTC. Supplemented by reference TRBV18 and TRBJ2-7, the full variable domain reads NAGVMQNPRHLVRRRGQEARLRCSPMKGHSHVYWYRQLPEEGLKFMVYLQKENIIDESGMPKERFSAEFPKEGPSILRIQQVVRGDSAAYFCASSPGQAYPEQYFGPGTRLTVT.

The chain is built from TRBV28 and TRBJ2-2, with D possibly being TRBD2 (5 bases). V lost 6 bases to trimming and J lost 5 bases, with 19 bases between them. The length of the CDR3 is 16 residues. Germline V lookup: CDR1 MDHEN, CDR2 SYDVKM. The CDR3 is CASRPPGNVRTGELFF. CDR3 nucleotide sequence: TGTGCCAGCAGGCCCCCGGGGAATGTGAGAACCGGGGAGCTGTTTTTT. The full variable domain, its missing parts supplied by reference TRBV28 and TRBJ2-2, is DVKVTQSSRYLVKRTGEKVFLECVQDMDHENMFWYRQDPGLGLRLIYFSYDVKMKEKGDIPEGYSVSREKKERFSLILESASTNQTSMYLCASRPPGNVRTGELFFGEGSRLTVL.

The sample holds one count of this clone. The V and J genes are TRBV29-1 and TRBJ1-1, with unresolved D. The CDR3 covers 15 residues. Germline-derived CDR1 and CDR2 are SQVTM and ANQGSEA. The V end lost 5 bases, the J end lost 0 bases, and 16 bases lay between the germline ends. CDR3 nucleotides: TGCAGCGTTTCGGCCGGCTGGGCAATGAACACTGAAGCTTTCTTT. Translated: CSVSAGWAMNTEAFF.

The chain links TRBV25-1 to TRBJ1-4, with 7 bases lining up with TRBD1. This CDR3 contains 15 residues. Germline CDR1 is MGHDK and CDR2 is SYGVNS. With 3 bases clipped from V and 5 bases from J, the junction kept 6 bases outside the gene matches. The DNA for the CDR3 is TGTGCCAGCAGTGATTTAGGGGGCTCCAATGAAAAACTGTTTTTT. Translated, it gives CASSDLGGSNEKLFF.